The entry that follows covers one T cell receptor (beta chain) sequence. This clone was counted once. Its target antigen remains unknown. The input lacks base qualities; no much larger clone sits a single base away. The CDR3 contains 14 residues, cysteine and phenylalanine counted. Only CDR3 DNA remains: 42 bases, in frame from the first base. V lost 4 bases and J lost 3 bases, and the count of bases not matched to a germline gene is 3. From a lookup of the germline V gene, CDR1 and CDR2 are ENHRY and SYGVKD. The sample's time point label, decoded: baseline pretreatment blood. Read against the paper, the sample's treatment or condition label means: 15 Gy SBRT to primary tumor, nephrectomy 4 weeks later. To track tumor-enriched clonotypes, serial peripheral blood was sampled from radiation-treated patients at baseline and at 2 weeks and 4 weeks after SBRT. Every patient's renal cell carcinoma showed clear cell pathology. Genomic DNA for TCR sequencing was prepared using the QIAamp DNA Blood Mini Kit (Qiagen). The analyses included only samples that passed all quality control checks.

TCR beta libraries were generated from genomic DNA with the immunoSEQ kit, following the manufacturer's recommendations. To prepare the libraries, a first multiplex PCR with proprietary primers was run, followed by a second PCR that added unique barcodes, and a bead cleanup was done after each round. A kit-provided positive control reaction and a negative control reaction were included in every sample batch. The final libraries were assessed on an Agilent 4200 TapeStation D1000 ScreenTape, pooled by volume, and quantified by qPCR. Sequencing ran on an Illumina NextSeq500 with a MidOutput 150-cycle cartridge, using 156 Read1 and 15 Index1 cycles with kit custom primers. The pooled library was loaded at around 1 pM with about 20% PhiX control spiked in. The original methods were these. Vendor-processed data were analyzed in R, and a clonotype was defined as all T cells sharing the same CDR3 nucleotide sequence. For clone abundance analyses, frequencies were normalized to the 10,000 most abundant clones per sample. Public T cell clones, which averaged fewer than five per sample, were removed prior to analysis. A difference in abundance of at least 32-fold between compartments was used to define tumor-enriched and baseline blood-enriched clonotypes. A beta-binomial differential abundance model was used to identify clonotypes that were expanded or contracted between blood time points. Tumor-blood repertoire similarity was measured with the Baroni-Urbani and Buser coefficient, and groups were compared using two-tailed Wilcoxon tests in R. TCRdb holds this immuneACCESS table with in-frame rearrangements only. Some clones are missing; in checked studies, unresolved V genes explain under half, and the rest has no known cause. D and trimming come from the DNA, and the V and J calls and clone size come from that table. For this sample there are roughly 130,000 clones; approximately 90% appear just once. The ten largest clones add up to 12% of the sample.

This sample is drawn from a study of radiation and T cells in renal cell carcinoma (dated by TCRdb to the early 2020s). Some background on the complete study: The samples were drawn from a clinical trial, where primary renal cell carcinomas were treated with 15 Gy of stereotactic body radiation therapy and then removed by nephrectomy 4 weeks afterward. In the approximately 57 samples combined, 4 million to 5 million unique CDR3 nucleotide sequences were found, encoding approximately 2,900,000 unique CDR3 amino acid sequences. In total, about 53 samples, comprising 26 tumors and 27 peripheral blood samples, were subjected to TCR beta sequencing. Study-wide conclusions, independent of this receptor: Tracking of blood repertoire dynamics stopped at less than five weeks after treatment, with no follow-up past that point. The single-armed trial design could not address effects of radiation dose or scheduling on the TCR repertoire. No pretreatment tumor biopsies were available, so the baseline intratumoral presence of clonotypes could not be determined. Top tumor clonotypes rose in blood from baseline to 2 weeks post-radiation, then contracted by 4 weeks, suggesting transient expansion of tumor-resident clones.

The source is a woman between 45 and 65 years old with renal cell carcinoma. The V and J segments used are TRBV10-3 and TRBJ2-1, with 7 bases matching TRBD2. This sample comprised blood, obtained from a patient whose treatment included radiotherapy and nephrectomy. The bases are TGTGCCATCAGTGGACTAGCCGGCTACAATGAGCAGTTCTTC. Its protein product is CAISGLAGYNEQFF.